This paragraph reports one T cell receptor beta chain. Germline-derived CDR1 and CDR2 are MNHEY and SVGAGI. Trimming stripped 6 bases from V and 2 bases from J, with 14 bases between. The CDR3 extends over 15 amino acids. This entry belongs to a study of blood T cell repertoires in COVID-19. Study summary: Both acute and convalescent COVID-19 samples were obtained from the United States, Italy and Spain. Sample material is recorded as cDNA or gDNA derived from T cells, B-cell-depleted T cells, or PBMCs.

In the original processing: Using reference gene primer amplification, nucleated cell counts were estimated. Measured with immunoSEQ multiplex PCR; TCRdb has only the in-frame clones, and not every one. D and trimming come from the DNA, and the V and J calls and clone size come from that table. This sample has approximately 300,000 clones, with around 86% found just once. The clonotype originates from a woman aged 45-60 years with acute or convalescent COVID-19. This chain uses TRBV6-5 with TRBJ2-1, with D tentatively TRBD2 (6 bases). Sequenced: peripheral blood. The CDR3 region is CASRPLAIAYNEQFF. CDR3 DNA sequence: TGTGCCAGCAGGCCCCTAGCGATCGCCTACAATGAGCAGTTCTTC.